Sequencing of this TCR beta chain was carried out in a study of blood T cell repertoires in COVID-19. Clones were read by immunoSEQ multiplex PCR, and TCRdb kept only the in-frame ones, dropping some. Of 110,000 to 150,000 clones in the sample, approximately 80% were seen once. Trimming removed 5 bases from V and 4 bases from J; junction bases left unmatched: 7. The germline gives CDR1 LNHDA, CDR2 SQIVND (reference sequence). The CDR3 is made up of 14 amino acids. This clonotype was sampled from a woman aged 40 to 55 who had recovered from COVID-19. The chain links TRBV19 to TRBJ2-5; 7 nucleotides agree with TRBD1. The sequenced material came from PBMCs or T cells enriched from blood (not recorded which). The CDR3 is CASSHGQVGETQYF. The DNA of the CDR3 is TGTGCCAGTAGTCACGGACAGGTAGGAGAGACCCAGTACTTC.